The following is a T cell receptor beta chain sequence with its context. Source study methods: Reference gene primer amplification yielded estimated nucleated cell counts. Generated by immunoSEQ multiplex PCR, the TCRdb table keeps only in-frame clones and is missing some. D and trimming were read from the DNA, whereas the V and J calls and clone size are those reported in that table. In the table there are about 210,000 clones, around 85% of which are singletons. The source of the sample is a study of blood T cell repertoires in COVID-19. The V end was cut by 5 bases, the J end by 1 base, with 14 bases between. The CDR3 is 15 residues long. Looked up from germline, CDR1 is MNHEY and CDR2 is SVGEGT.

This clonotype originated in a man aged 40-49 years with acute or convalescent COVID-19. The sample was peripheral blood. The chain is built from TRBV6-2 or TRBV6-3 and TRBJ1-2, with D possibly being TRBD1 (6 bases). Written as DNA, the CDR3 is TGTGCCAGCAGTGTTACGACAGGTCTTAACTATGGCTACACCTTC. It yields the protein CASSVTTGLNYGYTF.